Listed here are 4 T cell receptor beta chains from one sample, sequenced in a study of CD8 T cells in Susac syndrome. Reverse transcription of roughly 0.5 to 1 ug RNA was carried out with random hexamers. In TCRdb, the immunoSEQ multiplex PCR reads were re-called with MiXCR into one record per CDR3 protein. The sample has approximately 70,000 distinct CDR3 sequences, nearly 96% seen once. Source material: CD4+ T cells from PBMCs. The receptors shown here come from a human donor with multiple sclerosis.

The chain uses TRBV3-1 and TRBJ2-5; perhaps TRBD2 as D (7 bases). This CDR3 region has 15 residues. Germline values: CDR1 LGHDT, CDR2 YNNKEL (reference sequence). Trimming stripped 2 bases from V and 1 base from J, with 11 bases between. The CDR3 sequence: CASSQLGGRQETQYF. CDR3 in DNA: TGTGCCAGCAGCCAACTGGGGGGGCGCCAAGAGACCCAGTACTTC.

This chain connects TRBV29-1 to TRBJ2-3, with 10 bases identical to TRBD2. The CDR3 spans 17 residues. J lost 4 bases, V lost 1 base, and 11 bases had no gene match. Germline V gene lookup returns CDR1 SQVTM and CDR2 ANQGSEA. CDR3 in amino acids: CSVEGYSSSGGADTQYF. As DNA, the CDR3 is TGCAGCGTTGAAGGTTACTCCTCTAGCGGGGGCGCAGATACGCAGTATTTT.

This chain links TRBV13 with TRBJ2-3; D tentatively fits TRBD1 or TRBD2 (5 bases each). V was clipped by 8 bases and J by 6 bases, with 15 bases between them. CDR3 length: 13 amino acids. Germline V CDR1 and CDR2: PRHDT, FYEKMQ (reference sequence). In DNA form, the CDR3 reads TGTGCCAGCGAGTTGAGGGGCCGCGATACGCAGTATTTT. This encodes CASELRGRDTQYF.

The chain employs TRBV20-1 and TRBJ1-5; TRBD1 aligns across 7 bases. The CDR3 spans 15 residues. V dropped 1 base and J dropped 7; count of bases not matched to a gene: 10. Germline lookup yields CDR1 DFQATT and CDR2 SNEGSKA (reference sequence). In DNA, the CDR3 is TGCAGTGCTAGAGCCAATGGCCAGGGGGTACAGCCCCAGCATTTT. Translated, it gives CSARANGQGVQPQHF.